This TCR beta chain was captured by sequencing in a study of shared clonotypes between healthy human individuals. Overall study findings and caveats: Non-shared clonotypes displayed generation probabilities falling below those of clonotypes present in all four donors.

To note about this clone: Antigen specificity is unknown.

Measured with immunoSEQ multiplex PCR; TCRdb has only the in-frame clones, and not every one. This sample carries approximately 1,000,000 clones, roughly 77% of them seen once, and the ten largest clones take about 0.94%. Partitioning of CD4+ cells yielded a CD45RA+ naive subset and a CD45RA-negative memory subset. The TCR comes from a man aged 18-30 years in good health. Some clones in this sample may be carry-over from other donors' samples. The sample was memory CD4+ T cells from PBMCs. Subset reported: CD45RA-negative fraction.

The DNA for the CDR3 is TGTGCCAGCAGCGTAGGGGGCAGGACAGACTACGAGCAGTACTTC. Its translation is CASSVGGRTDYEQYF. The V gene is TRBV9, the J gene TRBJ2-7; D is perhaps TRBD1 (6 bases). The CDR3 runs to 15 residues. Germline-derived CDR1 and CDR2 are SGDLS and YYNGEE. The ends were cut back, 0 bases at V and 3 bases at J, with 13 bases in the middle.